The clone carrying this T cell receptor (beta chain) was recorded many times. Antigen specificity is unknown. This record belongs to a study of T cells in Graves' hyperthyroidism and ophthalmopathy. Researchers amplified the TCR beta CDR3 regions from RNA transcripts. Initially, a first-round RT-PCR of the TCR CDR3 employed the HTBI primer set. In TCRdb, the multiplex PCR reads were re-called with MiXCR into one record per CDR3 protein. Among a few hundred thousand distinct CDR3 sequences, about 16% were seen once, and the ten largest hold around 47%. CDR3 size: 13 residues. The V gene lost 2 bases and the J gene lost 2 bases, with 6 bases spanning the gap. CDR1 and CDR2 (germline): SGHTA, FQGNSA. General study findings and limits: The model's output predicted ophthalmopathy at a median of roughly 6.9 months prior to onset. Separation of ophthalmopathy from stable hyperthyroidism was achieved by a 13 V-J model. In blood, most of the thyroid clonotypes expanded above 0.001 were also present.

With a duration under 2 months, the hyperthyroidism was newly diagnosed in patients aged 18 to 65. The origin of this receptor is a man aged 40-49 years with Graves' hyperthyroidism. The sample consisted of blood. The rearrangement uses TRBV7-2 and TRBJ1-2; no clear D. CDR3: CASSLPRNYGYTF. The CDR3 region has the DNA TGTGCCAGCAGCTTACCTAGGAACTATGGCTACACCTTC.